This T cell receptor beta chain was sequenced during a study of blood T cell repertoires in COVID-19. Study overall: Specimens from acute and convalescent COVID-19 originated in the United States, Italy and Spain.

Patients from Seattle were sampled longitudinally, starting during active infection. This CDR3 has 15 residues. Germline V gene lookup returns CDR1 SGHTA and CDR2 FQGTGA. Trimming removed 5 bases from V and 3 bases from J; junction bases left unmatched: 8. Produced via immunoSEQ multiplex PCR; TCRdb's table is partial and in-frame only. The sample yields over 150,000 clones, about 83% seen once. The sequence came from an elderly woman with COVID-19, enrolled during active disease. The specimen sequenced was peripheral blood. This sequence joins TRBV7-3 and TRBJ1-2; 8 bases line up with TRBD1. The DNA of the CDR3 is TGTGCCAGCAGCCATACAGGGGGGCTCGACTATGGCTACACCTTC. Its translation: CASSHTGGLDYGYTF.